What follows are 17 T cell receptor beta chains derived from one specimen sequenced in a study of blood T cell repertoires in COVID-19 (dated by TCRdb to about 2020). Receptor amplification or capture employed the immunoSEQ multiplex PCR assay. In its TCRdb copy, this immuneACCESS table keeps in-frame sequences only and misses some clones. Where compared with another copy, unresolved V genes explain less than half of these, and the others have no known cause. For this sample there are 95,000 to 150,000 clones; approximately 74% appear just once. The ten largest clones add up to more than 5.5% of the sample. The sample consisted of peripheral blood. The receptors stem from a man in his 60s with acute or convalescent COVID-19.

The chain carries TRBV5-1 and TRBJ2-3; 7 nucleotides line up with TRBD2. Germline trimming cut 0 bases from V and 0 bases from J; bases unmatched to any gene: 4. The CDR3 is 16 amino acids. Looked up from germline, CDR1 is SGHRS and CDR2 is YFSETQ. The CDR3 bases are TGCGCCAGCAGCTTGGAGGGAGCGGGGAGCACAGATACGCAGTATTTT. Amino acid sequence: CASSLEGAGSTDTQYF.

The chain links TRBV27 to TRBJ2-7, with D maybe TRBD2 (6 bases). V lost 4 bases, J lost 7 bases, and 26 bases lay in between. The germline gives CDR1 MNHEY, CDR2 SMNVEV (reference sequence). CDR3 length: 17 residues. The DNA of the CDR3 is TGTGCCAGCAGTTCCCTCCGTGGGGGACTGACCAACGGGGAGCAGTACTTC. This encodes CASSSLRGGLTNGEQYF.

This chain joins TRBV5-6 and TRBJ2-4, with D possibly matching TRBD1 (5 bases). The germline V and J ends were trimmed by 2 bases and 8 bases, with 17 bases remaining between them. This CDR3 comprises 15 residues. Per the germline V gene, CDR1 is SGHDT and CDR2 is YYEEEE. The CDR3 loop is CASSFSVQAADIQYF. The CDR3 DNA is TGTGCCAGCAGCTTTTCTGTACAGGCTGCGGACATTCAGTACTTC.

The sample holds a few counts of this clone. The chain is built from TRBV15 and TRBJ1-2; D is ambiguous. The V gene lost 7 bases and the J gene lost 4 bases, with 31 bases spanning the gap. The germline CDR1 and CDR2 sequences are LNHNV and YYDKDF (reference sequence). The CDR3 covers 19 residues. The CDR3 protein is CATTDGTPTLRVSRYGYTF. Here the CDR3 DNA reads TGTGCCACCACGGATGGCACACCCACTCTTCGGGTCTCTCGCTATGGCTACACCTTC.

V usage is TRBV6-5 and J usage is TRBJ1-4; 9 nucleotides agree with TRBD1. Germline trimming cut 6 bases from V and 8 bases from J; bases unmatched to any gene: 10. In germline, CDR1 is MNHEY, CDR2 SVGAGI. There are 15 residues in the CDR3. CDR3 loop: CASRDRGGLGEKLFF. As DNA, the CDR3 is TGTGCCAGCAGGGACAGGGGAGGTTTGGGAGAAAAACTGTTTTTT.

CDR3 bases: TGCGCCAGCAGCGCCGCCGCGGGGAGGGACCGATACAATGAGCAGTTCTTC. Protein: CASSAAAGRDRYNEQFF. The chain carries TRBV5-1 and TRBJ2-1; TRBD2 aligns across 7 bases. V was pared by 4 bases and J by 4 bases, with 14 bases of the junction left unmatched. The CDR3 is 17 amino acids. Germline-derived CDR1 and CDR2 are SGHRS and YFSETQ.

This chain connects TRBV5-1 to TRBJ2-3, with 7 bases identical to TRBD2. CDR3 length equals 14 residues. Germline trimming cut 4 bases from V and 2 bases from J; bases unmatched to any gene: 4. Germline lookup yields CDR1 SGHRS and CDR2 YFSETQ. Written as DNA, the CDR3 is TGCGCCAGCAGCGCCACTAGCGCCACAGATACGCAGTATTTT. Residues: CASSATSATDTQYF.

This rearrangement joins TRBV6-6 to TRBJ1-1; 8 nucleotides line up with TRBD1. This CDR3 has 13 residues. Germline CDR1 and CDR2: MNHNY and SVGAGI (reference sequence). V trimming: 7 bases; J trimming: 3 bases; junction bases outside the gene matches: 4. CDR3 sequence reads: CASKTTGDTEAFF. Written as DNA, the CDR3 is TGTGCCAGCAAAACGACAGGGGACACTGAAGCTTTCTTT.

The V gene is TRBV7-2, the J gene TRBJ2-7; D perhaps matches TRBD2 (6 bases). The CDR3 covers 17 residues. The germline gives CDR1 SGHTA, CDR2 FQGNSA. The V end was cut by 4 bases, the J end by 0 bases, with 19 bases between. CDR3 DNA: TGTGCCAGCAGCTCCCAAGCTACCGGGAGACGCTCCTACGAGCAGTACTTC. As protein: CASSSQATGRRSYEQYF.

The chain combines TRBV15 with TRBJ1-1, with 9 bases that match TRBD1. This CDR3 is built from 16 residues. Trimming removed 1 base from V and 1 base from J; junction bases left unmatched: 4. Per the germline V gene, CDR1 is LNHNV and CDR2 is YYDKDF (reference sequence). The CDR3 spells CATSRGRGQGNTEAFF. The CDR3 coding sequence is TGTGCCACCAGCAGAGGCCGGGGACAGGGGAACACTGAAGCTTTCTTT.

The V and J genes are TRBV6-4 and TRBJ2-3; 9 bases map to TRBD2. The junction had 15 bases not matched to a gene; V was cut back by 6 bases and J by 2 bases. CDR1 and CDR2 from the germline V gene are MRHNA and SNTAGT. This CDR3 spans 18 amino acids. CDR3 DNA sequence: TGTGCCAGCAGCAGTGACCAAGGACTAGCGCCATTCACAGATACGCAGTATTTT. Translating gives CASSSDQGLAPFTDTQYF.

Only one count was recorded for this clone. This chain joins TRBV6-5 and TRBJ2-3; perhaps TRBD2 as D (5 bases). Looked up from germline, CDR1 is MNHEY and CDR2 is SVGAGI. V was pared by 0 bases and J by 5 bases, with 6 bases between. The CDR3 totals 13 residues. The CDR3 loop reads CASSYSREDTQYF. The CDR3 DNA sequence: TGTGCCAGCAGTTACTCGAGGGAAGATACGCAGTATTTT.

The gene calls are TRBV9 and TRBJ1-4, with D perhaps matching TRBD1 (6 bases). Germline CDR1 and CDR2: SGDLS and YYNGEE. There are 15 residues in the CDR3. Trimming stripped 0 bases from V and 7 bases from J, with 13 bases between. The CDR3 here is CASSVGGGASEKLFF. The CDR3 DNA sequence: TGTGCCAGCAGCGTAGGAGGGGGGGCCAGTGAAAAACTGTTTTTT.

The rearrangement links TRBV24-1 to TRBJ2-1, with D perhaps TRBD1 (5 bases). The V gene's germline CDR1 is KGHDR and CDR2 SFDVKD. The germline V and J ends were trimmed by 3 bases and 4 bases, with 12 bases remaining between them. The CDR3 is 15 residues long. The CDR3 loop reads CATSDSRTPYNEQFF. CDR3 coding DNA: TGTGCCACCAGTGATAGTAGGACACCATACAATGAGCAGTTCTTC.

The chain has TRBV9 and TRBJ2-1; D possibly corresponds to TRBD2 (6 bases). Deletions cut 0 bases from V and 5 bases from J, with 15 bases between. Germline V gene sequence: CDR1 SGDLS, CDR2 YYNGEE. CDR3 length: 16 amino acids. The CDR3 loop is CASSVALARANNEQFF. The CDR3 DNA reads TGTGCCAGCAGCGTAGCTCTAGCGCGGGCGAACAATGAGCAGTTCTTC. Supplemented by reference TRBV9 and TRBJ2-1, the full variable domain reads DSGVTQTPKHLITATGQRVTLRCSPRSGDLSVYWYQQSLDQGLQFLIQYYNGEERAKGNILERFSAQQFPDLHSELNLSSLELGDSALYFCASSVALARANNEQFFGPGTRLTVL.

This chain joins TRBV4-2 and TRBJ1-1; TRBD1 matches 11 bases. Trimming removed 2 bases from V and 5 bases from J; junction bases left unmatched: 10. This CDR3 is built from 17 residues. Germline CDR1 LGHNA, CDR2 YNFKEQ. The chain's CDR3 is CASSQTGQGAGETEAFF. CDR3 coding DNA: TGTGCCAGCAGCCAAACTGGACAGGGGGCTGGAGAGACTGAAGCTTTCTTT.

The chain has TRBV5-1 and TRBJ2-4; 12 positions agree with TRBD2. Germline V CDR1 and CDR2: SGHRS, YFSETQ. V gave up 4 bases and J gave up 0 bases; unmatched junction bases: 5. The CDR3 has 17 amino acids. The CDR3 protein is CASSRTSGGRAKNIQYF. CDR3 bases: TGCGCCAGCAGCCGAACTAGCGGGGGGCGAGCCAAAAACATTCAGTACTTC.